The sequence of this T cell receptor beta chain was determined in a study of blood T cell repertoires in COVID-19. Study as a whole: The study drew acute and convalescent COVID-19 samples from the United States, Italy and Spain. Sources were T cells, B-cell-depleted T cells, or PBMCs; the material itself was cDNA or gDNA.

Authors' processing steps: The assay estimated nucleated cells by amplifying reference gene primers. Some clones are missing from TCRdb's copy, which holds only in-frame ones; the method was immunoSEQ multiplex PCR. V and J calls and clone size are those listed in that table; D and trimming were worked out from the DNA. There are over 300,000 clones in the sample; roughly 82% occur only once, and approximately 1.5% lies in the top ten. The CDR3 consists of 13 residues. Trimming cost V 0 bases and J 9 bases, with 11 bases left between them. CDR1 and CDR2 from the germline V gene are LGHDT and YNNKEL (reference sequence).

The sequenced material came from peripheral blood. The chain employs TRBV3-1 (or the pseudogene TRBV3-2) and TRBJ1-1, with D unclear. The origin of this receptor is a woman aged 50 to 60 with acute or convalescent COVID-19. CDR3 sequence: CASSQDSRRKAFF. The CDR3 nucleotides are TGTGCCAGCAGCCAAGATTCCCGCAGAAAAGCTTTCTTT.